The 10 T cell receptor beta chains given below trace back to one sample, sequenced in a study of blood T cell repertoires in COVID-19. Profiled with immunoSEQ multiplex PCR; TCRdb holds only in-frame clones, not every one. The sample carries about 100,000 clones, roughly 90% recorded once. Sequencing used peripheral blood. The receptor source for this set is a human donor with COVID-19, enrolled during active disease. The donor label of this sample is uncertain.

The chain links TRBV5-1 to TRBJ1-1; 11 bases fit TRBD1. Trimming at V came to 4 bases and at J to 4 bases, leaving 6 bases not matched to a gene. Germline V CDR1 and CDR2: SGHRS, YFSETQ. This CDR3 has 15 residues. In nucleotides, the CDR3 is TGCGCCAGCAGCCGGACAGGGGGCGAGGGCACTGAAGCTTTCTTT. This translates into CASSRTGGEGTEAFF.

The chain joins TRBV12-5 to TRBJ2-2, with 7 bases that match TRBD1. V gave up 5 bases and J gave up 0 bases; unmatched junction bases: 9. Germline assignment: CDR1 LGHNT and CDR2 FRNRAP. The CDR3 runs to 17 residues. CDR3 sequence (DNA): TGTGCTAGTGGTGCCTGGGGACAGATCCCGAACACCGGGGAGCTGTTTTTT. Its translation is CASGAWGQIPNTGELFF.

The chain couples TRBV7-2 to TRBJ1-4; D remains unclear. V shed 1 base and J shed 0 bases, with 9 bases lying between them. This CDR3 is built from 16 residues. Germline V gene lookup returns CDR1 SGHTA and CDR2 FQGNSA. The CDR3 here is CASSLDLGATNEKLFF. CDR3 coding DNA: TGTGCCAGCAGCTTAGACCTGGGAGCAACTAATGAAAAACTGTTTTTT.

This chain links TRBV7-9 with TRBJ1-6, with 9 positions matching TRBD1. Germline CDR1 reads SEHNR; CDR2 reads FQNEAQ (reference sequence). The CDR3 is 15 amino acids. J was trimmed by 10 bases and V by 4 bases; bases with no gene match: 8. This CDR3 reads CASSYTGTGRSPLHF. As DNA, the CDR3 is TGTGCCAGCAGCTACACCGGGACAGGGCGATCACCCCTCCACTTT.

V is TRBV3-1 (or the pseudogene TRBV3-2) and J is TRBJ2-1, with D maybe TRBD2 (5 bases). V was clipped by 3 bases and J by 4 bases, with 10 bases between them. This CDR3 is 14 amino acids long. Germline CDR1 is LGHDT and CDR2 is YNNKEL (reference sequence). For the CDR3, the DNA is TGTGCCAGCAGCCAGGGTCTAGCTTACAATGAGCAGTTCTTC. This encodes CASSQGLAYNEQFF.

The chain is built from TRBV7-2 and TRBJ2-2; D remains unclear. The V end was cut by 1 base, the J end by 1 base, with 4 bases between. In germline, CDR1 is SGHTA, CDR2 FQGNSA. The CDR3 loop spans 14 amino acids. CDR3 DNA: TGTGCCAGCAGCTTAGGTCAGAACACCGGGGAGCTGTTTTTT. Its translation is CASSLGQNTGELFF.

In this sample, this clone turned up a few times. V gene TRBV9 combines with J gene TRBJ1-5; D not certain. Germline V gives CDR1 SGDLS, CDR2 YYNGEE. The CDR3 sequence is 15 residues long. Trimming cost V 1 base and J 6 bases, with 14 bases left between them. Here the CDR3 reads CASSVNPSGSQPQHF. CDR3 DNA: TGTGCCAGCAGCGTAAACCCCTCGGGGTCTCAGCCCCAGCATTTT.

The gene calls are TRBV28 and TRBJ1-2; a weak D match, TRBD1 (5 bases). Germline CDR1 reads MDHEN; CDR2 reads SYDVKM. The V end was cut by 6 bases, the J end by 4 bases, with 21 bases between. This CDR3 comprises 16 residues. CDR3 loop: CASRLGGEGVGYGYTF. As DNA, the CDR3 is TGTGCCAGCAGGCTTGGTGGGGAAGGGGTGGGCTATGGCTACACCTTC.

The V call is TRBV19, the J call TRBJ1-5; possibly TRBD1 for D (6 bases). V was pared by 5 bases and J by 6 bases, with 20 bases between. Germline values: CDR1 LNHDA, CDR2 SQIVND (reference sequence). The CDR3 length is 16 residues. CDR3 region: CASSPRWGGVGQPQHF. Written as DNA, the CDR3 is TGTGCCAGTAGTCCCCGTTGGGGGGGCGTCGGTCAGCCCCAGCATTTT.

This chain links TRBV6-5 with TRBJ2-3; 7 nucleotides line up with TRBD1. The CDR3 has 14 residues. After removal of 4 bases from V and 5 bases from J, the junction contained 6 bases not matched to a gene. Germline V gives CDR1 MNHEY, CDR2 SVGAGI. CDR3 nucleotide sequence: TGTGCCAGCAGTTCAGGGGGTCCGATAGATACGCAGTATTTT. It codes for CASSSGGPIDTQYF.